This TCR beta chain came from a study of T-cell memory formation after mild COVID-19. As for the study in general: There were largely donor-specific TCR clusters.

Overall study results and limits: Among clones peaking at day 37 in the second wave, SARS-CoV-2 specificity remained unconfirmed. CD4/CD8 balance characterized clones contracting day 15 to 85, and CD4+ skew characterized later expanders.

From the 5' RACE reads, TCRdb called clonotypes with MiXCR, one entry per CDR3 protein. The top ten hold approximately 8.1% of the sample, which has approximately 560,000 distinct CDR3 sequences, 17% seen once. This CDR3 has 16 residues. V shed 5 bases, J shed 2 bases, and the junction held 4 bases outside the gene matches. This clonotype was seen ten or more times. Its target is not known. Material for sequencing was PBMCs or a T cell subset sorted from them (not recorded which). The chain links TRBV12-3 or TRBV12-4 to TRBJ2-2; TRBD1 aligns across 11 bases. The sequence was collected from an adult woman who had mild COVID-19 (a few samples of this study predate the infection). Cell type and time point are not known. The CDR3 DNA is TGTGCCAGCAGTGCCCGGACAGGGGGCAACACCGGGGAGCTGTTTTTT. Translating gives CASSARTGGNTGELFF.